These T cell receptor beta chains were read from a single sample in a study of control samples from healthy donors and cancer patients. Libraries were prepared by immunoSEQ multiplex PCR; TCRdb keeps only in-frame clonotypes and omits some of them. The data hold under 150,000 clones, with about nine tenths observed a single time. The sample was blood. The receptors were gathered from a man aged 35-49 years in good health. CDR3s leave out the opening cysteine and the closing phenylalanine or tryptophan. The order of the fields is CDR3 length, J gene, clone size, V gene, CDR3 protein. Clone size is given for some rows only: seen once, a few or many times, or a class if the clone is expanded.

length: 12; J: TRBJ2-7; size: .; V: TRBV29-1; CDR3: SVELAGGFGEQY
length: 12; J: TRBJ2-7; size: .; V: TRBV5-1; CDR3: ASSLLGGANEQY
length: 16; J: TRBJ2-5; size: .; V: TRBV7-2; CDR3: ASSSMGLPGNSQETQY
length: 13; J: TRBJ1-1; size: .; V: TRBV5-4; CDR3: ASSLNRAMNTEAF
length: 11; J: TRBJ2-2; size: .; V: TRBV12-3/TRBV12-4; CDR3: ATGDPNTGELF
length: 12; J: TRBJ2-7; size: .; V: TRBV11-2; CDR3: ASSLVGAVYEQY
length: 10; J: TRBJ2-7; size: .; V: TRBV7-9; CDR3: ASSLTGYEQY
length: 15; J: TRBJ2-4; size: .; V: TRBV18; CDR3: ASSQSPPGGAKNIQY
length: 19; J: TRBJ1-6; size: .; V: TRBV5-1; CDR3: ASSLDGTGLFEGPNNSPLH
length: 12; J: TRBJ1-6; size: .; V: TRBV2; CDR3: ASGGDRGGSPLH
length: 11; J: TRBJ1-2; size: .; V: TRBV5-1; CDR3: ASSLTVNYGYT
length: 13; J: TRBJ2-5; size: .; V: TRBV24-1; CDR3: ATSDPGGATETQY
length: 13; J: TRBJ1-4; size: .; V: TRBV5-6; CDR3: ASSGTGTTNEKLF
length: 10; J: TRBJ1-2; size: .; V: TRBV6-5; CDR3: ASSFPGYGYT
length: 11; J: TRBJ2-2; size: .; V: TRBV29-1; CDR3: SVARRNTGELF
length: 13; J: TRBJ1-3; size: .; V: TRBV19; CDR3: ASIPPPGSGNTIY
length: 11; J: TRBJ1-2; size: many; V: TRBV7-2; CDR3: ASSLGPQYGYT
length: 13; J: TRBJ2-3; size: .; V: TRBV6-4; CDR3: ASSDPGGAADTQY
length: 12; J: TRBJ1-1; size: .; V: TRBV15; CDR3: ATSRVILGTEAF
length: 10; J: TRBJ2-1; size: .; V: TRBV29-1; CDR3: SAGTDSNEQF
length: 9; J: TRBJ1-2; size: .; V: TRBV18; CDR3: ASSEGSGYT
length: 13; J: TRBJ2-7; size: .; V: TRBV7-2; CDR3: ASSLRLGTTYEQY
length: 10; J: TRBJ2-7; size: .; V: TRBV30; CDR3: AWSVGVYEQY
length: 11; J: TRBJ1-1; size: .; V: TRBV6-5; CDR3: ASSFDRNTEAF
length: 10; J: TRBJ1-3; size: .; V: TRBV12-3/TRBV12-4; CDR3: ASSLNRNTIY
length: 14; J: TRBJ2-5; size: .; V: TRBV19; CDR3: ASSMGQGFLGETQY
length: 12; J: TRBJ2-5; size: .; V: TRBV10-1; CDR3: ASSEEGAGETQY
length: 14; J: TRBJ1-5; size: .; V: TRBV5-8; CDR3: ASSWGRGTDNQPQH
length: 14; J: TRBJ1-2; size: .; V: TRBV18; CDR3: ASSPAGTGQLGGYT
length: 15; J: TRBJ2-7; size: .; V: TRBV15; CDR3: ATSRLTGTSGFYEQY
length: 15; J: TRBJ1-3; size: .; V: TRBV3-1/TRBV3-2; CDR3: ASSQDDLGVAGNTIY
length: 12; J: TRBJ1-1; size: .; V: TRBV5-1; CDR3: ASSSGHQASVAF
length: 13; J: TRBJ1-2; size: few; V: TRBV10-3; CDR3: AISLREGGNYGYT
length: 12; J: TRBJ2-5; size: .; V: TRBV18; CDR3: ASSPMGKGETQY
length: 13; J: TRBJ2-1; size: .; V: TRBV5-4; CDR3: ASSLGGASYNEQF
length: 14; J: TRBJ2-1; size: .; V: TRBV24-1; CDR3: ATSTPTGERDNEQF
length: 13; J: TRBJ1-3; size: .; V: TRBV2; CDR3: ASRQGTGSGNTIY
length: 10; J: TRBJ2-7; size: .; V: TRBV30; CDR3: AWSRGLYEQY